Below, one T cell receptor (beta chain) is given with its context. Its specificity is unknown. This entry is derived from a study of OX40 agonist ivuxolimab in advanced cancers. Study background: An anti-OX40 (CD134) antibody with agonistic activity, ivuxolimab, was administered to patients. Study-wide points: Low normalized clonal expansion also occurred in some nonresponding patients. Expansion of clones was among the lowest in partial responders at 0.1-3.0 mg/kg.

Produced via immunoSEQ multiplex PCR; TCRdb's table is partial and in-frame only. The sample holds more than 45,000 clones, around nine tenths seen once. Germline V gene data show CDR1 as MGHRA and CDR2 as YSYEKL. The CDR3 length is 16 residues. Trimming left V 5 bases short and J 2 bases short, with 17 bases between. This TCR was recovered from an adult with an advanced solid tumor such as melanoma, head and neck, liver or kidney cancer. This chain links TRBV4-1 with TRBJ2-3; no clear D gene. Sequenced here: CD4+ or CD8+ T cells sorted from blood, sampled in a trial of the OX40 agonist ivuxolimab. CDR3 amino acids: CASSTRSARFTDTQYF. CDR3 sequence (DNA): TGCGCCAGCAGCACAAGATCGGCCAGATTCACAGATACGCAGTATTTT.